This TCR beta chain was sequenced for a study of CD8+CD57+ T cells in acquired aplastic anemia. Study summary: Recorded DNA amounts for sorted CD4+ and CD8+ cells had an average of approximately 3 ug.

Patients chosen for sequencing had CD8+CD57+ cells that had expanded, as shown by flow cytometry. The patients all had a severe acquired aplastic anemia diagnosis. Profiles of TCR beta VDJ and CDR3 were generated from a genomic DNA template. One entry per CDR3 protein, called by TCRdb with MiXCR from the reads. In the table there are over 150,000 distinct CDR3 sequences, 55% to 65% of which are singletons. Per the germline V gene, CDR1 is SGDLS and CDR2 is YYNGEE. This CDR3 is built from 15 residues. With 0 bases removed from V and 0 bases from J, the gap between germline ends came to 10 bases. The sample consisted of sorted CD4+, CD8+, or CD8+CD57+ T cells (not recorded which) from PBMCs. The receptor was isolated from a human donor with aplastic anemia. The rearrangement joins TRBV9 to TRBJ2-7, with unresolved D. The CDR3 here is CASSVAPAYSYEQYF. The DNA for the CDR3 is TGTGCCAGCAGCGTAGCGCCAGCCTACTCCTACGAGCAGTACTTC.